Given below is one T cell receptor beta chain in context. Its target is unknown. The lymph nodes were axillary draining lymph nodes from breast cancer patients. The data derive from a study of breast tumors, draining lymph nodes, adjacent tissues. Findings of the study overall: Tumor TCR diversity was below lymph nodes but above nontumor tissue.

Using its own MiXCR run on the multiplex PCR reads, TCRdb lists one record per CDR3 protein. The sample has tens of thousands of distinct CDR3 sequences, approximately 19% seen once; the top ten hold 2% to 3%. V gave up 4 bases and J gave up 8 bases; unmatched junction bases: 5. The germline V gene encodes CDR1 SGHRS and CDR2 YFSETQ. The CDR3 is 12 residues long. This rearrangement joins TRBV5-1 to TRBJ1-1; 7 nucleotides agree with TRBD1. The source material was axillary lymph node tissue. This receptor was identified in a female donor with breast cancer. Some clones in this sample may be carry-over from other donors' samples. CDR3 sequence: CASSTGQDEAFF. The CDR3 DNA follows: TGCGCCAGCAGCACTGGACAGGACGAAGCTTTCTTT. Full variable domain (outside the CDR3, taken from reference TRBV5-1 and TRBJ1-1): KAGVTQTPRYLIKTRGQQVTLSCSPISGHRSVSWYQQTPGQGLQFLFEYFSETQRNKGNFPGRFSGRQFSNSRSEMNVSTLELGDSALYLCASSTGQDEAFFGQGTRLTVV.